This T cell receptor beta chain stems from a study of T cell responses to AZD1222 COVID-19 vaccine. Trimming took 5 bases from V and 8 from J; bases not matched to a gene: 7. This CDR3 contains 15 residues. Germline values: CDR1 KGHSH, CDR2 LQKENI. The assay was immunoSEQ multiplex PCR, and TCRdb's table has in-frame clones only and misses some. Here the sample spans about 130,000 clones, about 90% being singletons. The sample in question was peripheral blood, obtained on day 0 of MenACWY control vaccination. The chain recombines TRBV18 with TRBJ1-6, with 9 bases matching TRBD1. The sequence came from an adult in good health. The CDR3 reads CASSEGQGGYSPLHF. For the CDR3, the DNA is TGTGCCAGCTCAGAGGGACAGGGTGGTTATTCACCCCTCCACTTT.